One sample yielded the 22 T cell receptor beta chains listed below, sequenced in a study of cytomegalovirus exposure and HLA in healthy donors (dated by TCRdb to about 2017). Library preparation employed the immunoSEQ multiplex PCR assay. For the multiplex PCR, a mixture combining 60 forward primers for TCR Vbeta segments and 13 reverse primers for TCR Jbeta segments was used. Drawn from immuneACCESS, this table holds only the in-frame rearrangements with V and J called that TCRdb kept. Clones are partly lost; checked studies trace under half to an unresolved V gene and leave the rest unexplained. This sample has some 60,000 clones in its table, and more than 75% of those were observed once. The biggest ten clones account for over 1.1% of the sample. The sequencing input was PBMCs. The source of these receptors is a man between 18 and 35 years old in good health and CMV-seronegative.

The chain uses TRBV4-1 and TRBJ1-5; D not resolved. The germline V and J ends were trimmed by 4 bases and 3 bases, with 16 bases remaining between them. The CDR3 runs 16 residues. CDR1 and CDR2 (germline): MGHRA, YSYEKL. CDR3 loop: CASSPGVGSINQPQHF. CDR3 coding DNA: TGCGCCAGCAGCCCCGGGGTAGGGTCGATCAATCAGCCCCAGCATTTT.

This clone was picked up one time. The J gene is TRBJ1-1, the V gene TRBV5-1; D is unresolved. V shed 0 bases and J shed 1 base, with 10 bases lying between them. The CDR3 contains 15 residues. Germline lookup yields CDR1 SGHRS and CDR2 YFSETQ. CDR3 in DNA: TGCGCCAGCAGCTTGGTACGGGTGGGGAACACTGAAGCTTTCTTT. Its translation is CASSLVRVGNTEAFF. Together with reference TRBV5-1 and TRBJ1-1, the CDR3 gives the full variable domain: KAGVTQTPRYLIKTRGQQVTLSCSPISGHRSVSWYQQTPGQGLQFLFEYFSETQRNKGNFPGRFSGRQFSNSRSEMNVSTLELGDSALYLCASSLVRVGNTEAFFGQGTRLTVV.

The chain links TRBV5-1 to TRBJ1-1; 10 bases line up with TRBD1. The J segment lost 5 bases and the V segment lost 4 bases, leaving 11 bases of the junction unmatched. The CDR3 spans 16 residues. Germline CDR1 and CDR2: SGHRS and YFSETQ. The CDR3 DNA reads as TGCGCCAGCAGCCAAAGACAGGGGGCGCGAGATACTGAAGCTTTCTTT. Amino acid sequence: CASSQRQGARDTEAFF.

This rearrangement joins TRBV5-1 to TRBJ1-1, with a possible D match to TRBD1 (6 bases). CDR1 and CDR2 (germline): SGHRS, YFSETQ. Deletions cut 5 bases from V and 2 bases from J, with 7 bases between. The CDR3 is made up of 12 amino acids. The CDR3 loop is CASRDSNTEAFF. The CDR3 DNA reads TGCGCCAGCAGGGACAGTAACACTGAAGCTTTCTTT. The entire variable domain, with the rest obtained from reference TRBV5-1 and TRBJ1-1, is as follows: KAGVTQTPRYLIKTRGQQVTLSCSPISGHRSVSWYQQTPGQGLQFLFEYFSETQRNKGNFPGRFSGRQFSNSRSEMNVSTLELGDSALYLCASRDSNTEAFFGQGTRLTVV.

This chain's CDR3 is CASSPTTSGPTDTQYF. CDR3 sequence (DNA): TGTGCCAGCAGCCCGACGACTAGCGGGCCCACAGATACGCAGTATTTT. The chain employs TRBV9 and TRBJ2-3, with 10 bases that match TRBD2. The CDR3 has 16 amino acids. V was clipped by 4 bases and J by 2 bases; unmatched bases: 7. Germline V gene lookup returns CDR1 SGDLS and CDR2 YYNGEE.

The rearrangement uses TRBV28 and TRBJ1-4, with D uncertain. Trimming removed 11 bases at V and 4 bases at J, with 14 bases between. CDR3 length: 13 residues. Per germline, CDR1 MDHEN and CDR2 SYDVKM. The CDR3 DNA sequence: TGTGCCGCGACTACCGTGGGTAATGAAAAACTGTTTTTT. Amino acid sequence: CAATTVGNEKLFF.

The rearrangement uses TRBV6-1 and TRBJ1-1, with D unclear. Trimming took off 8 bases at V and 7 bases at J, with 11 bases between the two ends. Germline V gene data show CDR1 as MNHNS and CDR2 as SASEGT. The CDR3 runs 11 residues. DNA for the CDR3: TGTGCCAGCTCGTTATCGCGTGAAGCTTTCTTT. Translating gives CASSLSREAFF.

J is TRBJ1-2 and V is TRBV30; D may be TRBD1 (6 bases). CDR3 length: 14 amino acids. Trimming removed 0 bases at V and 5 bases at J, with 13 bases between. Germline lookup yields CDR1 GTSNPN and CDR2 SVGIG (reference sequence). The CDR3 nucleotides read TGTGCCTGGAGTGTAACGGGTAGGGGGTATGGCTACACCTTC. This translates into CAWSVTGRGYGYTF. Drawing the rest from reference TRBV30 and TRBJ1-2, the complete variable domain is SQTIHQWPATLVQPVGSPLSLECTVEGTSNPNLYWYRQAAGRGLQLLFYSVGIGQISSEVPQNLSASRPQDRQFILSSKKLLLSDSGFYLCAWSVTGRGYGYTFGSGTRLTVV.

This sequence joins TRBV20-1 and TRBJ2-7, with D maybe TRBD1 (5 bases). This CDR3 is built from 11 residues. V was trimmed by 4 bases and J by 5 bases, leaving 9 bases between them. From germline, CDR1 is DFQATT and CDR2 SNEGSKA (reference sequence). This CDR3 reads CSAMEGDEQYF. In nucleotides, the CDR3 is TGCAGTGCTATGGAAGGGGACGAGCAGTACTTC.

The chain employs TRBV2 and TRBJ1-2; perhaps TRBD1 as D (6 bases). CDR3 length: 16 amino acids. Trimming removed 6 bases at V and 0 bases at J, with 17 bases between. Germline V gene sequence: CDR1 SNHLY, CDR2 FYNNEI. CDR3 protein: CASSLPGGAANYGYTF. In DNA form, the CDR3 reads TGTGCCAGCAGCCTCCCGGGGGGGGCTGCTAACTATGGCTACACCTTC. The variable domain in full, with the rest retrieved from reference TRBV2 and TRBJ1-2, is EPEVTQTPSHQVTQMGQEVILRCVPISNHLYFYWYRQILGQKVEFLVSFYNNEISEKSEIFDDQFSVERPDGSNFTLKIRSTKLEDSAMYFCASSLPGGAANYGYTFGSGTRLTVV.

DNA of the CDR3: TGTGCCAGCAGTCGGACAGGGGAAGACAATGAGCAGTTCTTC. Translated, it gives CASSRTGEDNEQFF. The chain is built from TRBV6-6 and TRBJ2-1; TRBD1 aligns across 9 bases. Germline V gives CDR1 MNHNY, CDR2 SVGAGI (reference sequence). J was trimmed by 5 bases and V by 5 bases; bases with no gene match: 4. There are 14 residues in the CDR3.

The chain links TRBV5-4 to TRBJ1-1; D is unclear. CDR3 length: 14 amino acids. V was clipped by 9 bases and J by 0 bases, with 15 bases between them. Germline V lookup: CDR1 SGHNT, CDR2 YYREEE (reference sequence). CDR3 nucleotides: TGTGCCACCCAGCTTCCGGGATTGAACACTGAAGCTTTCTTT. As protein: CATQLPGLNTEAFF. Complete variable domain (other parts from reference TRBV5-4 and TRBJ1-1): ETGVTQSPTHLIKTRGQQVTLRCSSQSGHNTVSWYQQALGQGPQFIFQYYREEENGRGNFPPRFSGLQFPNYSSELNVNALELDDSALYLCATQLPGLNTEAFFGQGTRLTVV.

The chain is built from TRBV28 and TRBJ2-7; 11 bases are a match to TRBD2. Trimming cost V 5 bases and J 0 bases; bases outside gene matches: 6. Germline V gene data show CDR1 as MDHEN and CDR2 as SYDVKM. The CDR3 is 16 residues long. The CDR3 nucleotides read TGTGCCAGCAGTCTTTTTAGCGGGGGGGCCTCCTACGAGCAGTACTTC. Its protein product is CASSLFSGGASYEQYF. Together with reference TRBV28 and TRBJ2-7, the CDR3 gives the full variable domain: DVKVTQSSRYLVKRTGEKVFLECVQDMDHENMFWYRQDPGLGLRLIYFSYDVKMKEKGDIPEGYSVSREKKERFSLILESASTNQTSMYLCASSLFSGGASYEQYFGPGTRLTVT.

The genes are TRBV4-1 and TRBJ2-5; 9 bases map to TRBD1. Germline assignment: CDR1 MGHRA and CDR2 YSYEKL. Trimming took 5 bases from V and 4 from J; bases not matched to a gene: 11. CDR3 length equals 16 residues. CDR3 bases: TGCGCCAGCAGCATATGGACAGGGGATGTCGGAGAGACCCAGTACTTC. It is translated as CASSIWTGDVGETQYF.

DNA for the CDR3: TGTGCCAGCAGTGATCAGGGCGAGAACACTGAAGCTTTCTTT. It yields the protein CASSDQGENTEAFF. This rearrangement joins TRBV2 to TRBJ1-1; D is perhaps TRBD1 (5 bases). The CDR3 is 14 residues long. CDR1 is SNHLY and CDR2 is FYNNEI in the germline V gene. Trimming pared 3 bases from V and 1 base from J, leaving 9 bases between.

The V and J genes are TRBV4-1 and TRBJ1-6; 7 bases line up with TRBD1. With 3 bases clipped from V and 0 bases from J, the junction kept 5 bases outside the gene matches. From germline, CDR1 is MGHRA and CDR2 YSYEKL. This CDR3 has 17 amino acids. CDR3 loop: CASSHPRDSSYNSPLHF. CDR3 in DNA: TGCGCCAGCAGCCATCCCCGGGACAGCTCCTATAATTCACCCCTCCACTTT.

The CDR3 sequence: CASSASSDRESEQFF. CDR3 bases: TGTGCCAGCAGTGCCAGCTCGGACAGGGAGAGTGAGCAGTTCTTC. This chain connects TRBV25-1 to TRBJ2-1; 8 nucleotides align to TRBD1. With 4 bases clipped from V and 9 bases from J, the junction kept 11 bases outside the gene matches. The CDR3 runs to 15 residues. Per germline, CDR1 MGHDK and CDR2 SYGVNS. Full variable domain (outside the CDR3, taken from reference TRBV25-1 and TRBJ2-1): EADIYQTPRYLVIGTGKKITLECSQTMGHDKMYWYQQDPGMELHLIHYSYGVNSTEKGDLSSESTVSRIRTEHFPLTLESARPSHTSQYLCASSASSDRESEQFFGPGTRLTVL.

The chain combines TRBV19 with TRBJ2-7; the D is unclear. The V and J ends lost 4 bases and 0 bases respectively, with 7 bases between them. The CDR3 spans 13 residues. Germline-derived CDR1 and CDR2 are LNHDA and SQIVND (reference sequence). The CDR3 sequence: CASSNTGSYEQYF. CDR3 DNA: TGTGCCAGTAGTAATACCGGCTCCTACGAGCAGTACTTC.

The chain has TRBV6-5 and TRBJ2-7; D is possibly TRBD1 (5 bases). V was pared by 8 bases and J by 3 bases, with 14 bases between. This CDR3 has 13 residues. The germline V gene encodes CDR1 MNHEY and CDR2 SVGAGI. CDR3 coding DNA: TGTGCCAGCCCCGCAAGGGGCGGCTACGAGCAGTACTTC. It yields the protein CASPARGGYEQYF.

V usage is TRBV6-5 and J usage is TRBJ2-1; 9 positions match TRBD2. Trimming at V came to 0 bases and at J to 4 bases, leaving 4 bases not matched to a gene. CDR1 and CDR2 from the germline V gene are MNHEY and SVGAGI. This CDR3 has 16 amino acids. The CDR3 region has the DNA TGTGCCAGCAGTTACTCTACTAGCGGGCCGTACAATGAGCAGTTCTTC. Amino acid sequence: CASSYSTSGPYNEQFF.

V gene TRBV6-6 combines with J gene TRBJ2-5; D is possibly TRBD2 (5 bases). Germline assignment: CDR1 MNHNY and CDR2 SVGAGI (reference sequence). With 6 bases removed from V and 4 bases from J, the gap between germline ends came to 9 bases. The CDR3 consists of 12 residues. The CDR3 nucleotides read TGTGCCAGCAGATCGAGGGTAGAGACCCAGTACTTC. Encoded protein: CASRSRVETQYF.

CDR3 protein: CASSVGRPAYNEQFF. The CDR3 region has the DNA TGTGCCAGCAGCGTTGGGAGACCGGCATACAATGAGCAGTTCTTC. The rearrangement links TRBV9 to TRBJ2-1, with TRBD2 as a possible D gene (5 bases). V was cut by 2 bases and J by 4 bases, with 13 bases left in between. Germline CDR1 is SGDLS and CDR2 is YYNGEE. The CDR3 runs to 15 residues. Complete variable domain (other parts from reference TRBV9 and TRBJ2-1): DSGVTQTPKHLITATGQRVTLRCSPRSGDLSVYWYQQSLDQGLQFLIQYYNGEERAKGNILERFSAQQFPDLHSELNLSSLELGDSALYFCASSVGRPAYNEQFFGPGTRLTVL.